The TCR beta chain under discussion was sequenced for a study of shared clonotypes between healthy human individuals. Both subsets, CD45RA+ naive and CD45RA-negative memory, were split from the CD4+ cells. Libraries were prepared by immunoSEQ multiplex PCR; TCRdb keeps only in-frame clonotypes and omits some of them. The table has approximately 2.1 million clones, over 85% seen once; the top ten hold about 0.37%. Germline V gene lookup returns CDR1 SQVTM and CDR2 ANQGSEA. The CDR3 contains 14 residues. V dropped 7 bases and J dropped 0 bases, with 13 bases sitting between them. Regarding this clone: Its specificity is unknown.

Findings of the study overall: Read depth was anticipated to influence clonotype sharing among donors.

Sequencing was done on a sample of naive CD4+ T cells from PBMCs. Subset: CD45RA+ positively selected. V is TRBV29-1 and J is TRBJ1-3; D perhaps matches TRBD1 (5 bases). This clonotype was obtained from a man between 18 and 35 years old in good health. Some clones in this sample may be carry-over from other donors' samples. CDR3 sequence reads: CSAVRDGSGNTIYF. In nucleotides, the CDR3 is TGCAGCGCTGTGAGGGACGGCTCTGGAAACACCATATATTTT.